This is a list of T cell receptor beta chains from one sample in a study of shared clonotypes between healthy human individuals. Libraries were prepared by immunoSEQ multiplex PCR; TCRdb keeps only in-frame clonotypes and omits some of them. The sample has some 2,500,000 clones; roughly 93% are singletons. The specimen was naive CD4+ T cells from PBMCs. The receptors were gathered from a young man in good health. Some clones in this sample may be carry-over from other donors' samples. CDR3s include the opening cysteine and the closing phenylalanine or tryptophan.

V gene: TRBV7-2; CDR3 protein: CASSGSGARNTEAFF
V gene: TRBV2; CDR3 protein: CASSEWTVAGELFF
V gene: TRBV5-6; CDR3 protein: CASSLEFRETQYF
V gene: TRBV5-1; CDR3 protein: CASSFGTGVPDTQYF
V gene: TRBV4-2; CDR3 protein: CASSRDRGQGTAEQYF
V gene: TRBV29-1; CDR3 protein: CSVESSGGWGEQYF
V gene: TRBV5-1; CDR3 protein: CASSLDRVGNEKLFF
V gene: TRBV19; CDR3 protein: CASIGRLAGYPYNEQFF
V gene: TRBV27; CDR3 protein: CASSRGTGGSGTQYF
V gene: TRBV28; CDR3 protein: CASSSGQGPLYEQYF
V gene: TRBV5-1; CDR3 protein: CASSSGIRMAEQYF
V gene: TRBV4-2; CDR3 protein: CASSQRTEPNTEAFF
V gene: TRBV29-1; CDR3 protein: CSVGPSSNQPQHF
V gene: TRBV30; CDR3 protein: CAWSDDRERNEKLFF
V gene: TRBV6-5; CDR3 protein: CASSPDPGDQPQHF
V gene: TRBV14; CDR3 protein: CASTTGTGVFYEQYF
V gene: TRBV19; CDR3 protein: CASSKFGGTRGNEQFF
V gene: TRBV6-5; CDR3 protein: CASSSGGSTNEKLFF
V gene: TRBV6-1; CDR3 protein: CASSYGAEQYF
V gene: TRBV7-6; CDR3 protein: CASSLGTGGLHGDTQYF
V gene: TRBV9; CDR3 protein: CASSERPYSDTQYF
V gene: TRBV11-2; CDR3 protein: CASSTTGLNEQYF
V gene: TRBV18; CDR3 protein: CASSPSMIAGGIQYF
V gene: TRBV5-4; CDR3 protein: CASSSPQGAHGANVLTF
V gene: TRBV7-8; CDR3 protein: CASSLNPGGGDEQYF
V gene: TRBV10-3; CDR3 protein: CAISENTPGTGELFF
V gene: TRBV28; CDR3 protein: CASSLGGQGRYGYTF
V gene: TRBV27; CDR3 protein: CASSSLDRGPQPQHF
V gene: TRBV28; CDR3 protein: CASSLSSRGYTF
V gene: TRBV29-1; CDR3 protein: CTAGVETQYF
V gene: TRBV28; CDR3 protein: CASSFLGGGTQETQYF
V gene: TRBV9; CDR3 protein: CASSATNRVSTSGANVLTF
V gene: TRBV4-3; CDR3 protein: CASSQDRWNTGELFF
V gene: TRBV13; CDR3 protein: CASSSLTSGPTYEQYF
V gene: TRBV5-1; CDR3 protein: CASSLESLAETQYF
V gene: TRBV28; CDR3 protein: CASSLETDTQYF
V gene: TRBV19; CDR3 protein: CATREREPTYNEQFF
V gene: TRBV7-9; CDR3 protein: CASSRDLGAFF
V gene: TRBV7-3; CDR3 protein: CASSIQGLDTEAFF
V gene: TRBV7-2; CDR3 protein: CASSQWTGPYEQYF
V gene: TRBV15; CDR3 protein: CATSRDHLLPPDTQYF
V gene: TRBV7-8; CDR3 protein: CASSPTTGFGELFF
V gene: TRBV18; CDR3 protein: CASSLEGGKETQYF
V gene: TRBV2; CDR3 protein: CASSGPSQAAFF
V gene: TRBV30; CDR3 protein: CAWNPQRLGTYEQYF
V gene: TRBV28; CDR3 protein: CASSSGRQPQHF
V gene: TRBV6-5; CDR3 protein: CASSYGEKLFF
V gene: TRBV2; CDR3 protein: CASSEQGASTDTQYF
V gene: TRBV5-4; CDR3 protein: CASRTSGFTDTQYF
V gene: TRBV6-1; CDR3 protein: CASSGIGRETRGYTF